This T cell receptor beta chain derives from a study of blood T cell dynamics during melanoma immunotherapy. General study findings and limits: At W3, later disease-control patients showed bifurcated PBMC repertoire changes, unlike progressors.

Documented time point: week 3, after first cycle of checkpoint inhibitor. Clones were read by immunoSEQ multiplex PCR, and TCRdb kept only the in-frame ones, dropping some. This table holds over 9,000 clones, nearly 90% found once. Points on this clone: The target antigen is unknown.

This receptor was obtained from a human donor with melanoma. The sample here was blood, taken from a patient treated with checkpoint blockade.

This CDR3 reads CASSAQGPNTEAFF. CDR3 nucleotides: TGTGCCAGTAGCGCACAGGGCCCGAACACTGAAGCTTTCTTT. The chain links TRBV19 to TRBJ1-1; a possible D gene is TRBD1 (6 bases). Looked up from germline, CDR1 is LNHDA and CDR2 is SQIVND (reference sequence). This CDR3 contains 14 residues. V lost 6 bases to trimming and J lost 1 base, with 12 bases between them.